This passage covers 5 T cell receptor beta chains from one sample sequenced in a study of early T cells in non-severe SARS-CoV-2 infection. TCRdb reprocessed the 5' RACE reads with MiXCR, giving one entry per CDR3 protein. The sample yields 60,000 or so distinct CDR3 sequences, around 8.6% seen once. The source material was whole blood, sampled at baseline. These receptors came from an adult who was a healthcare worker with PCR-confirmed SARS-CoV-2 infection or an uninfected control (not recorded which).

This clonotype was seen more than once but under ten times. The chain has TRBV7-2 and TRBJ2-1, with D perhaps being TRBD1 or TRBD2 (5 bases each). With 2 bases removed from V and 6 bases from J, the gap between germline ends came to 17 bases. The CDR3 runs to 16 residues. CDR1 and CDR2 from the germline V gene are SGHTA and FQGNSA. DNA for the CDR3: TGTGCCAGCAGCTTAATCGCCCGAGGGGAACTCAATGAGCAGTTCTTC. Residues: CASSLIARGELNEQFF.

The V gene is TRBV14, the J gene TRBJ2-1; TRBD2 might be the D (6 bases). Per germline, CDR1 SGHDN and CDR2 FVKESK. Deletions cut 1 base from V and 5 bases from J, with 12 bases between. The CDR3 length is 15 residues. CDR3 coding DNA: TGTGCCAGCAGCCAAGGCCAGCGGGCGAACAATGAGCAGTTCTTC. Encoded protein: CASSQGQRANNEQFF.

This clonotype was observed many times. This chain joins TRBV7-3 and TRBJ2-3; 13 bases are a match to TRBD2. With V trimmed by 4 bases and J by 4 bases, 2 bases remained unmatched. The germline gives CDR1 SGHTA, CDR2 FQGTGA. The CDR3 runs to 15 residues. The CDR3 is CASSSGTSGADTQYF. The CDR3 DNA is TGTGCCAGCAGCTCCGGGACTAGCGGGGCAGATACGCAGTATTTT. The complete variable domain, with remaining parts taken from reference TRBV7-3 and TRBJ2-3, reads GAGVSQTPSNKVTEKGKYVELRCDPISGHTALYWYRQSLGQGPEFLIYFQGTGAADDSGLPNDRFFAVRPEGSVSTLKIQRTERGDSAVYLCASSSGTSGADTQYFGPGTRLTVL.

This clonotype turned up a few times. CDR3: CASGPNDRSHYGYTF. CDR3 nucleotides: TGTGCTAGTGGTCCCAATGACAGGTCTCACTATGGCTACACCTTC. The chain uses TRBV12-5 and TRBJ1-2, with D possibly TRBD1 on 6 matching bases. The CDR3 runs to 15 residues. Deletions cut 5 bases from V and 3 bases from J, with 16 bases between. Germline V CDR1 and CDR2: LGHNT, FRNRAP.

This clonotype was found a few times. The rearrangement joins TRBV11-2 to TRBJ2-1, with 7 bases fitting TRBD1. The germline CDR1 and CDR2 sequences are SGHAT and FQNNGV. The trim removed 5 bases at V and 4 bases at J, leaving 5 bases unmatched. This CDR3 spans 14 amino acids. The CDR3 loop is CASSRGQYYNEQFF. CDR3 nucleotides: TGTGCCAGCAGCCGGGGACAGTATTACAATGAGCAGTTCTTC.